Listed here are 8 T cell receptor beta chains from one sample, sequenced in a study of T-cell memory formation after mild COVID-19 (dated by TCRdb to 2020 to 2022). Libraries were constructed by 5' RACE. The instrument given in TCRdb is Illumina NovaSeq 6000. Using fastp at Q25 and MiXCR, TCRdb reprocessed the public reads and kept productive beta chains. Rows are combined by CDR3 protein, so each entry shows the most common genes and DNA. This sample lists 300,000 to 400,000 distinct CDR3 sequences; more than 15% were detected once. The ten largest account for about a fifth of the sample. Sequenced sample: PBMCs or a T cell subset sorted from them (not recorded which). The receptors were sampled from a man aged 18 to 29 who had mild COVID-19 (a few samples of this study predate the infection). The sample titles of this study are shuffled in the database, so cell type and time point are left out; the donor was told from shared clones.

This clonotype was seen a few times. This chain uses TRBV2 with TRBJ2-7, with a possible D match to TRBD2 (5 bases). The germline V and J ends were trimmed by 7 bases and 0 bases, with 10 bases remaining between them. From germline, CDR1 is SNHLY and CDR2 FYNNEI. This CDR3 contains 13 residues. The CDR3 loop reads CASKEGVSYEQYV. DNA of the CDR3: TGTGCCAGCAAAGAGGGAGTCTCCTACGAGCAGTACGTC.

The genes are TRBV5-1 and TRBJ2-7; D possibly corresponds to TRBD2 (5 bases). The germline V and J ends were trimmed by 4 bases and 2 bases, with 13 bases remaining between them. The CDR3 is 14 amino acids. Per the germline V gene, CDR1 is SGHRS and CDR2 is YFSETQ. The CDR3 reads CASSPTGDPYEQYV. The CDR3 bases are TGCGCCAGCAGCCCCACCGGGGATCCCTACGAGCAGTACGTC.

The chain couples TRBV6-5 to TRBJ1-2; D not certain. The CDR3 is 12 residues long. The ends were cut back, 6 bases at V and 8 bases at J, with 13 bases in the middle. From germline, CDR1 is MNHEY and CDR2 SVGAGI. CDR3 in amino acids: CASRPSLGGYTF. CDR3 DNA sequence: TGTGCCAGCAGACCCTCTCTGGGAGGCTACACCTTC.

The chain links TRBV30 to TRBJ2-5, with D perhaps matching TRBD2 (6 bases). The germline V and J ends were trimmed by 0 bases and 5 bases, with 13 bases remaining between them. Germline V gene lookup returns CDR1 GTSNPN and CDR2 SVGIG (reference sequence). The CDR3 is made up of 14 amino acids. The CDR3 loop is CAWSVHTSRETQYF. The CDR3, as DNA: TGTGCCTGGAGTGTACACACTAGCCGCGAGACCCAGTACTTC.

The J gene is TRBJ1-2, the V gene TRBV7-9, with D unresolved. Germline V lookup: CDR1 SEHNR, CDR2 FQNEAQ (reference sequence). The CDR3 spans 12 residues. Trimming removed 3 bases from V and 7 bases from J, with 9 bases in between. The CDR3 DNA reads TGTGCCAGCAGCTTGGTTCTGGTTGGCTACACCTTC. As protein: CASSLVLVGYTF. Supplemented by reference TRBV7-9 and TRBJ1-2, the full variable domain reads DTGVSQNPRHKITKRGQNVTFRCDPISEHNRLYWYRQTLGQGPEFLTYFQNEAQLEKSRLLSDRFSAERPKGSFSTLEIQRTEQGDSAMYLCASSLVLVGYTFGSGTRLTVV.

The chain couples TRBV7-8 to TRBJ2-7, with D possibly matching TRBD2 (5 bases). Germline-derived CDR1 and CDR2 are SGHVS and FQNEAQ. This CDR3 has 10 amino acids. V lost 7 bases and J 7 bases, leaving 8 bases between the germline ends. The CDR3 loop reads CASIRGEQYV. In DNA form, the CDR3 reads TGTGCCAGCATCCGGGGAGAGCAGTACGTC.

The chain uses TRBV7-3 and TRBJ2-3; 10 bases map to TRBD2. The junction had 3 bases not matched to a gene; V was cut back by 5 bases and J by 1 base. The CDR3 sequence is 15 residues long. Germline assignment: CDR1 SGHTA and CDR2 FQGTGA. In nucleotides, the CDR3 is TGTGCCAGCAGCACTAGCGGGGTTCGCACAGATACGCAGTATTTT. Its translation: CASSTSGVRTDTQYF. Full variable domain (missing parts from reference TRBV7-3 and TRBJ2-3): GAGVSQTPSNKVTEKGKYVELRCDPISGHTALYWYRQSLGQGPEFLIYFQGTGAADDSGLPNDRFFAVRPEGSVSTLKIQRTERGDSAVYLCASSTSGVRTDTQYFGPGTRLTVL.

The CDR3 coding sequence is TGTGCCAGCAACTACAGGGTAGGCGCCCGAGCTTTCTTT. As protein: CASNYRVGARAFF. The V gene is TRBV6-5, the J gene TRBJ1-1; TRBD1 is a possible D gene (6 bases). The CDR3 runs 13 residues. Germline loops: CDR1 MNHEY, CDR2 SVGAGI. V dropped 7 bases and J dropped 10 bases, with 19 bases sitting between them.